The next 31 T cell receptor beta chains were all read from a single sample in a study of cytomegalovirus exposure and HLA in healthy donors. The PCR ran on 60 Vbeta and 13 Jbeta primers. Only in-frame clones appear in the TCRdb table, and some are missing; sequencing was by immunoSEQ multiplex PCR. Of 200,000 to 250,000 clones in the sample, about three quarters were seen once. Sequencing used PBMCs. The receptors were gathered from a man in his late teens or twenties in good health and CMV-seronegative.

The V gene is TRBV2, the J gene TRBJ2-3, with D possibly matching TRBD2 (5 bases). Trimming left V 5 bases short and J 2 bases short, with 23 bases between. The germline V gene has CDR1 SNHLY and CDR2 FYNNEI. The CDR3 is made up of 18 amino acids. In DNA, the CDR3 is TGTGCCAGCAGTCTTCCTTTAGACCTCGGGATGGACACAGATACGCAGTATTTT. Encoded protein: CASSLPLDLGMDTDTQYF.

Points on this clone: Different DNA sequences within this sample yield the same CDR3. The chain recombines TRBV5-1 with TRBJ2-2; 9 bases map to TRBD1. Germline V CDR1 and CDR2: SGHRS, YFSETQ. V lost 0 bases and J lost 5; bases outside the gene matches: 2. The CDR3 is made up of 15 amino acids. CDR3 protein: CASSLGDRDTGELFF. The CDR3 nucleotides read TGCGCCAGCAGCTTGGGGGACAGGGATACCGGGGAGCTGTTTTTT.

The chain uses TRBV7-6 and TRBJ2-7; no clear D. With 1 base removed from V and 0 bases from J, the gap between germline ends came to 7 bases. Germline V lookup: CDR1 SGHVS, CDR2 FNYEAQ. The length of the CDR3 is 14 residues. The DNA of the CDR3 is TGTGCCAGCAGCTTAGAGTACAGCTCCTACGAGCAGTACTTC. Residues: CASSLEYSSYEQYF. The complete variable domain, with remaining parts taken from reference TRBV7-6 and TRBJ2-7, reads GAGVSQSPRYKVTKRGQDVALRCDPISGHVSLYWYRQALGQGPEFLTYFNYEAQQDKSGLPNDRFSAERPEGSISTLTIQRTEQRDSAMYRCASSLEYSSYEQYFGPGTRLTVT.

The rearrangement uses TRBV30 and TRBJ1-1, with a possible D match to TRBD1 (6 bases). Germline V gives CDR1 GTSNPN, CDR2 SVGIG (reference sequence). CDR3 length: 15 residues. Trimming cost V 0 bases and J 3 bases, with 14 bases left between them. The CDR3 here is CAWSVPSWGHTEAFF. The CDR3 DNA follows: TGTGCCTGGAGTGTTCCGTCGTGGGGGCACACTGAAGCTTTCTTT. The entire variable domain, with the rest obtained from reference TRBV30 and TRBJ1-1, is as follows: SQTIHQWPATLVQPVGSPLSLECTVEGTSNPNLYWYRQAAGRGLQLLFYSVGIGQISSEVPQNLSASRPQDRQFILSSKKLLLSDSGFYLCAWSVPSWGHTEAFFGQGTRLTVV.

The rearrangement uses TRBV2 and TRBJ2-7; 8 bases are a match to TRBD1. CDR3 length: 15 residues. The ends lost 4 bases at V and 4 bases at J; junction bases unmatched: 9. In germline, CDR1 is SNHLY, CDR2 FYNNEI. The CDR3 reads CASSVRRTGTYEQYF. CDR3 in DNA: TGTGCCAGCAGTGTTCGAAGGACAGGGACGTACGAGCAGTACTTC.

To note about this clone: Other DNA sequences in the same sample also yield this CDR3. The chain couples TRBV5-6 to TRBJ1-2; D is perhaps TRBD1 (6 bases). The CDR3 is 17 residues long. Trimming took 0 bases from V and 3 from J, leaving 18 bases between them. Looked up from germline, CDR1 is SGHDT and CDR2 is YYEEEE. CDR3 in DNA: TGTGCCAGCAGCTTGGGGGTGGGAAGGGGGGGCGACTATGGCTACACCTTC. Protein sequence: CASSLGVGRGGDYGYTF. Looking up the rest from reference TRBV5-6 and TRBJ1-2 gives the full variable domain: DAGVTQSPTHLIKTRGQQVTLRCSPKSGHDTVSWYQQALGQGPQFIFQYYEEEERQRGNFPDRFSGHQFPNYSSELNVNALLLGDSALYLCASSLGVGRGGDYGYTFGSGTRLTVV.

CDR3 in amino acids: CSAGRGPNEKLFF. CDR3 bases: TGCAGCGCTGGCAGGGGTCCTAATGAAAAACTGTTTTTT. The chain couples TRBV29-1 to TRBJ1-4; TRBD1 is a possible D gene (6 bases). V gave up 7 bases and J gave up 3 bases, with 12 bases separating them. The CDR3 is 13 residues long. The germline CDR1 and CDR2 sequences are SQVTM and ANQGSEA.

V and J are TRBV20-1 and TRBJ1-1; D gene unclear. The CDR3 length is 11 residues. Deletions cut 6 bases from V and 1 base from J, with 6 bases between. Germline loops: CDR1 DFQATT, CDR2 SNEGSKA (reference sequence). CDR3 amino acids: CSAPRNTEAFF. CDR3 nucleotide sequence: TGCAGTGCCCCTCGGAACACTGAAGCTTTCTTT.

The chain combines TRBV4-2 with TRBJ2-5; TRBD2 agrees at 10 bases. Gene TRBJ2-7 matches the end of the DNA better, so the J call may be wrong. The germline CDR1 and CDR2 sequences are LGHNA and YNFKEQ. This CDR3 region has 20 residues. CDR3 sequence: CASSQDLPAGGPVFRYEQYF. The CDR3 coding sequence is TGTGCCAGCAGCCAAGATCTCCCAGCGGGAGGGCCGGTTTTTCGCTACGAGCAGTACTTC.

This CDR3 is CASSIQQGADTQYF. The CDR3 nucleotides are TGTGCCAGTAGTATTCAGCAGGGGGCAGATACGCAGTATTTT. The genes are TRBV19 and TRBJ2-3, with 7 bases aligning to TRBD1. The CDR3 sequence is 14 residues long. Unmatched junction bases numbered 4, after V lost 3 bases and J lost 4 bases. Germline values: CDR1 LNHDA, CDR2 SQIVND (reference sequence).

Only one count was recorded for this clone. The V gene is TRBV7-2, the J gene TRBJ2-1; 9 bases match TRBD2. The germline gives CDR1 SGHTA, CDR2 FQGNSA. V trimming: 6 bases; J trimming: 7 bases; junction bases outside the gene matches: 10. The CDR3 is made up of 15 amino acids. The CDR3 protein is CASRPRGGAENEQFF. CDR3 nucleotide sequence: TGTGCCAGCAGACCCCGCGGGGGGGCCGAAAATGAGCAGTTCTTC.

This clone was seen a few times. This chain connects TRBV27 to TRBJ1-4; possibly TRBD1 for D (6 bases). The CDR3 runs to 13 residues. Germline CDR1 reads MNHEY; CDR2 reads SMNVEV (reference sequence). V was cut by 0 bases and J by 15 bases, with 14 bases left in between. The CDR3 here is CASSLSRQGRVFF. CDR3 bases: TGTGCCAGCAGTTTATCGAGGCAGGGGAGGGTGTTTTTT.

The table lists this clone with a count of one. This CDR3 reads CASSLAGTGGSPLHF. CDR3 DNA sequence: TGTGCCAGCAGCCTTGCCGGGACAGGGGGTTCACCCCTCCACTTT. The chain couples TRBV4-2 to TRBJ1-6, with 11 bases fitting TRBD1. There are 15 residues in the CDR3. From germline, CDR1 is LGHNA and CDR2 YNFKEQ. With 4 bases clipped from V and 9 bases from J, the junction kept 5 bases outside the gene matches.

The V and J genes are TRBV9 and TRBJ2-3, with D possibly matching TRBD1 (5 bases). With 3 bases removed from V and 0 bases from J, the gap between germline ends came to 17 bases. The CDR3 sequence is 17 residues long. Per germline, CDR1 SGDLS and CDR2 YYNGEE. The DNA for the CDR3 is TGTGCCAGCAGCGCCAATACAGGCGAAACTAGCACAGATACGCAGTATTTT. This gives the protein CASSANTGETSTDTQYF.

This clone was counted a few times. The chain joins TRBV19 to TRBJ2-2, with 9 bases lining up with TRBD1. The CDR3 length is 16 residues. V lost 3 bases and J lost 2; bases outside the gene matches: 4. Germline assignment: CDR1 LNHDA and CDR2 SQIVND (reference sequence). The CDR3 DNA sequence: TGTGCCAGTAGTATCGGGACAGGGATCAACACCGGGGAGCTGTTTTTT. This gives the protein CASSIGTGINTGELFF.

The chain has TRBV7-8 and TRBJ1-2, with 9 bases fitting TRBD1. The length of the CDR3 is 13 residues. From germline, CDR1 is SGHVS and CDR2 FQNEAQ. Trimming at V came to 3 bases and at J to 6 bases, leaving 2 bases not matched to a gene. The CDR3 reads CASSLTGGDGYTF. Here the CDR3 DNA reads TGTGCCAGCAGCTTGACAGGGGGGGATGGCTACACCTTC.

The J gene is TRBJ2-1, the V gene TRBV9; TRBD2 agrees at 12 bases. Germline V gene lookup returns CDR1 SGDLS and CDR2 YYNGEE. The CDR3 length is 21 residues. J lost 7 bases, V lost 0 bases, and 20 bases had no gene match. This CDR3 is CASSVEGSGRIGGLAGNEQFF. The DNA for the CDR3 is TGTGCCAGCAGCGTAGAAGGGTCGGGGCGGATAGGAGGACTAGCGGGGAATGAGCAGTTCTTC.

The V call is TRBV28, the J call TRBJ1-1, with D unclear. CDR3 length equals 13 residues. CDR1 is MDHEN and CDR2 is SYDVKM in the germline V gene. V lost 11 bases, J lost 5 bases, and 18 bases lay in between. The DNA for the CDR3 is TGTGCCGCCAGCGGTGGGCCTAGGACTGAAGCTTTCTTT. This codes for CAASGGPRTEAFF.

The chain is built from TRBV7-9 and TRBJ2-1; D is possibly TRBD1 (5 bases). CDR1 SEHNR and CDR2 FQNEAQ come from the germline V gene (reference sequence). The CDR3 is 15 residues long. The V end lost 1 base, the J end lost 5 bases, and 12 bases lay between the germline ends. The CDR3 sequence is CASSLGGAFDNEQFF. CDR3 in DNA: TGTGCCAGCAGCTTAGGGGGCGCATTTGACAATGAGCAGTTCTTC.

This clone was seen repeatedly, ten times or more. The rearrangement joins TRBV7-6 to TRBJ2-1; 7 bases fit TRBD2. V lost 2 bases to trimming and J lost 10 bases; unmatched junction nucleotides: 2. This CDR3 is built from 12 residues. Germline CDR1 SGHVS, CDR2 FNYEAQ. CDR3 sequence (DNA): TGTGCCAGCAGCTTACCACTAGCGGAGCAGTTCTTC. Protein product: CASSLPLAEQFF. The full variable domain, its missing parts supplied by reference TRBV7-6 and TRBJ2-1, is GAGVSQSPRYKVTKRGQDVALRCDPISGHVSLYWYRQALGQGPEFLTYFNYEAQQDKSGLPNDRFSAERPEGSISTLTIQRTEQRDSAMYRCASSLPLAEQFFGPGTRLTVL.

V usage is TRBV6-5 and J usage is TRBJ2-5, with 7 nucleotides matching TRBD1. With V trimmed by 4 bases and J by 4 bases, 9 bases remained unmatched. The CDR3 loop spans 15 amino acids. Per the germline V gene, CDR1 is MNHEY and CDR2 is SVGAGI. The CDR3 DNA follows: TGTGCCAGCAGTTCAAGACGACAGGGTCGAGAGACCCAGTACTTC. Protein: CASSSRRQGRETQYF.

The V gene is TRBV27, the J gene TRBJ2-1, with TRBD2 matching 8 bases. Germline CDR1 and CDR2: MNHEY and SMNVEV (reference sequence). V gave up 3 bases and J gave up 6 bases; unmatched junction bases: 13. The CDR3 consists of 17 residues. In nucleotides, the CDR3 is TGTGCCAGCAGTTTCGCTCCCTCAGCGGGAGCCGGCAATGAGCAGTTCTTC. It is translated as CASSFAPSAGAGNEQFF.

The CDR3 nucleotides are TGCGCCAGCAGCTTGAGGGGGACTAGCCCAGATACGCAGTATTTT. Residues: CASSLRGTSPDTQYF. The chain uses TRBV5-1 and TRBJ2-3; 9 bases agree with TRBD2. The CDR3 runs to 15 residues. J gave up 4 bases and V 1 base, and 4 bases lay outside the gene matches. Germline CDR1 and CDR2: SGHRS and YFSETQ.

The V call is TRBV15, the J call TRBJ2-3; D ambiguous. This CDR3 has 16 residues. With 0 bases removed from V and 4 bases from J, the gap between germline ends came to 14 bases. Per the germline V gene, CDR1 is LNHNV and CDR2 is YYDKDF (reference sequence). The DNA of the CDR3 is TGTGCCACCAGCAGAGATGTTCGAGTCCCCTCAGATACGCAGTATTTT. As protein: CATSRDVRVPSDTQYF. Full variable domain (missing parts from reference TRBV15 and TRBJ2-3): DAMVIQNPRYQVTQFGKPVTLSCSQTLNHNVMYWYQQKSSQAPKLLFHYYDKDFNNEADTPDNFQSRRPNTSFCFLDIRSPGLGDTAMYLCATSRDVRVPSDTQYFGPGTRLTVL.

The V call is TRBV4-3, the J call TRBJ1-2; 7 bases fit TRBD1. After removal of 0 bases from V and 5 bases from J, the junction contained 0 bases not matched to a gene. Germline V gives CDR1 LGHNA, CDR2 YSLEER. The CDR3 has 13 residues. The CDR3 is CASSQEGQYGYTF. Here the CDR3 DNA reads TGCGCCAGCAGCCAAGAGGGACAGTATGGCTACACCTTC.

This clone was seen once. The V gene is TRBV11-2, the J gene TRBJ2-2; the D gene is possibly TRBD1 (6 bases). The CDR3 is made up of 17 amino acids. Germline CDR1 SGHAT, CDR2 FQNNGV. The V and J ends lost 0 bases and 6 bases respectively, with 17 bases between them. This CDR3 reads CASSLDLQGGWSGELFF. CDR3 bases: TGTGCCAGCAGCTTAGATCTACAGGGTGGGTGGTCCGGGGAGCTGTTTTTT.

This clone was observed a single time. CDR3 sequence: CASSLEREGDNEQFF. CDR3 DNA: TGTGCCAGCAGCTTGGAGCGGGAGGGCGACAATGAGCAGTTCTTC. The chain couples TRBV11-3 to TRBJ2-1, with 10 bases fitting TRBD2. The V segment lost 3 bases and the J segment 5 bases; nucleotides outside the gene matches: 4. CDR1 and CDR2 from the germline V gene are SGHNT and YENEEA. This CDR3 region has 15 residues. The whole variable domain, remainder taken from reference TRBV11-3 and TRBJ2-1, is EAGVVQSPRYKIIEKKQPVAFWCNPISGHNTLYWYLQNLGQGPELLIRYENEEAVDDSQLPKDRFSAERLKGVDSTLKIQPAELGDSAVYLCASSLEREGDNEQFFGPGTRLTVL.

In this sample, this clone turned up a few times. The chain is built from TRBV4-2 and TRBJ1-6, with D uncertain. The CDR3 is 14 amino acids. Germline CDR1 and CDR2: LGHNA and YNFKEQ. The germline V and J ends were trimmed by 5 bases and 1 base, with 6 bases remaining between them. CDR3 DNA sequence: TGTGCCAGCAGCGGACTGTCCTATAATTCACCCCTCCACTTT. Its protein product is CASSGLSYNSPLHF.

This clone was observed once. CDR3 bases: TGTGCCAGCAGCGCCCAGGGGGGTCTTTCCTACGAGCAGTACTTC. This sequence encodes CASSAQGGLSYEQYF. The rearrangement joins TRBV7-3 to TRBJ2-7; perhaps TRBD1 as D (7 bases). The CDR3 spans 15 residues. Trimming took off 5 bases at V and 1 base at J, with 15 bases between the two ends. Germline CDR1 and CDR2: SGHTA and FQGTGA.

The CDR3 sequence is CASRPGTGDLYNEQFF. The DNA for the CDR3 is TGTGCCAGCAGGCCCGGGACAGGAGATTTGTACAATGAGCAGTTCTTC. The chain uses TRBV5-4 and TRBJ2-1; TRBD1 aligns across 8 bases. The germline V gene has CDR1 SGHNT and CDR2 YYREEE (reference sequence). The CDR3 is made up of 16 amino acids. V lost 5 bases to trimming and J lost 4 bases; unmatched junction nucleotides: 11.

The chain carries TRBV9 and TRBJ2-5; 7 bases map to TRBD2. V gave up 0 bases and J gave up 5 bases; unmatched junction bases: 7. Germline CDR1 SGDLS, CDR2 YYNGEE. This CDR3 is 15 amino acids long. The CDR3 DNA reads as TGTGCCAGCAGCGTAGGCACGGGAGGACTGGAGACCCAGTACTTC. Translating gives CASSVGTGGLETQYF.